This TCR beta chain appears in the sequencing data of a study of PD-L1 blockade in urothelial cancer. The protocol was immunoSEQ multiplex PCR, while the TCRdb copy is restricted to in-frame clones and leaves out a portion. The sample records about 50,000 clones, approximately 85% being singletons. Comments on this clone: Its antigen is unknown.

Time point: peripheral blood 6 weeks after treatment start. All patients carried locally advanced or metastatic urothelial carcinoma. Pretreatment sampling and on-treatment sampling together yielded between 1 and 8 samples for each patient. General study results and limits: Durable benefit was linked to greater 3-week expansion of tumor-associated blood clones. Patients with below-median pretreatment blood clonality survived longer.

The CDR3 has 17 amino acids. Looked up from germline, CDR1 is SGHVS and CDR2 is FQNEAQ. With 4 bases clipped from V and 7 bases from J, the junction kept 15 bases outside the gene matches. This TCR was recovered from a man in his forties or fifties with urothelial cancer. The input for sequencing was PBMCs, taken around atezolizumab (anti-PD-L1) treatment. This sequence joins TRBV7-8 and TRBJ2-5; TRBD2 matches 10 bases. The CDR3 DNA reads TGTGCCAGCAGCTCTTACTCCGGGACTAGCGTTTCTAGGACCCAGTACTTC. This codes for CASSSYSGTSVSRTQYF.